The T cell receptor (beta chain) under discussion was sequenced for a study of graft-versus-host responses after intestinal transplantation. Study-wide background: Grafts were multivisceral, liver-intestinal, or isolated intestinal. Every recipient underwent anti-thymocyte globulin induction, then tacrolimus and steroids for approximately 3 years.

TCRdb keeps only in-frame clones here, not all; method: immunoSEQ multiplex PCR. The sample lists about 39,000 clones, 85% to 95% occurring once. The ends were cut back, 10 bases at V and 1 base at J, with 14 bases in the middle. Germline V gene lookup returns CDR1 SNHLY and CDR2 FYNNEI. The CDR3 runs to 14 residues. This clone has just one count. Its antigen is as yet unknown. This TCR derives from a human donor who was the organ donor for an intestinal transplant. The sequences come from unstimulated CD8+ T cells sorted from spleen or lymph node cells, collected before transplant. The chain combines TRBV2 with TRBJ2-1, with D perhaps TRBD1 or TRBD2 (5 bases each). The CDR3: CATTGEGSYNEQFF. The CDR3 coding sequence is TGTGCCACAACGGGTGAGGGGTCCTACAATGAGCAGTTCTTC.